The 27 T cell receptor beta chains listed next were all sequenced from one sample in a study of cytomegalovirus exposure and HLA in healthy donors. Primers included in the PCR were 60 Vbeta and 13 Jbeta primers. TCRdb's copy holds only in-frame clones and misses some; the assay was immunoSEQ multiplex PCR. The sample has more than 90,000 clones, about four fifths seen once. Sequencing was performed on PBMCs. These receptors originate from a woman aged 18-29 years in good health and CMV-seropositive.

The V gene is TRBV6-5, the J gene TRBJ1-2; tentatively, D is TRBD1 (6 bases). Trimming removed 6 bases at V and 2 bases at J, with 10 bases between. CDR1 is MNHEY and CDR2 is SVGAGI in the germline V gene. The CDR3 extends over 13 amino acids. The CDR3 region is CASRKGGNYGYTF. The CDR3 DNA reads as TGTGCCAGCAGGAAAGGGGGAAACTATGGCTACACCTTC.

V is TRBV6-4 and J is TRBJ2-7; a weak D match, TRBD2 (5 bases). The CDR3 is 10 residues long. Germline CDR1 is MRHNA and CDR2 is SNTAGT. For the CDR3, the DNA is TGTGCTAGAGGGTACTACGAGCAGTACTTC. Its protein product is CARGYYEQYF.

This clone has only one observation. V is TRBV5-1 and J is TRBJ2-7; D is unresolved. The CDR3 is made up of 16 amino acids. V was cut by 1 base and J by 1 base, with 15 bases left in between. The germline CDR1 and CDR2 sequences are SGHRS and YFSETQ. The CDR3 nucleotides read TGCGCCAGCAGCTTGTCTTCCGGGTACGAATCCTACGAGCAGTACTTC. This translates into CASSLSSGYESYEQYF.

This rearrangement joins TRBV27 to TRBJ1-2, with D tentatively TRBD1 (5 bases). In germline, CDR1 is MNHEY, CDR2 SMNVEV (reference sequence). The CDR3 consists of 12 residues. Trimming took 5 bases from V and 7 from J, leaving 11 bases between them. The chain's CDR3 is CASSPRVGGYTF. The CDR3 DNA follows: TGTGCCAGCAGTCCCAGGGTTGGTGGCTACACCTTC.

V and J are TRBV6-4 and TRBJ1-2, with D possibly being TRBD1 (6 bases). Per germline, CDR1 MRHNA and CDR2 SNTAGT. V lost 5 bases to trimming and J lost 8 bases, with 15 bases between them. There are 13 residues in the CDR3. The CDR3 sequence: CASSPDRQGGYTF. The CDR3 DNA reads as TGTGCCAGCAGTCCCGACAGGCAAGGAGGCTACACCTTC.

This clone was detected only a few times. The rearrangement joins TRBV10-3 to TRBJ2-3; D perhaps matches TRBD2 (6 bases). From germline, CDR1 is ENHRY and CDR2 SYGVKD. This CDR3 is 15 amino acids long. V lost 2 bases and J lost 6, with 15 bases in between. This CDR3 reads CAISEALADPDTQYF. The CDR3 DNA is TGTGCCATCAGTGAGGCACTAGCCGATCCGGATACGCAGTATTTT.

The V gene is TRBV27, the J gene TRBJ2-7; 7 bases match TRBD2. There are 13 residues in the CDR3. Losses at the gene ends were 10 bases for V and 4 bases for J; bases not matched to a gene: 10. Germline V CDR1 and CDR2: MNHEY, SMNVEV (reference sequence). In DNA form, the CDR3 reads TGTGCCACCATGGGAGGGCGTCGGTACGAGCAGTACTTC. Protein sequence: CATMGGRRYEQYF.

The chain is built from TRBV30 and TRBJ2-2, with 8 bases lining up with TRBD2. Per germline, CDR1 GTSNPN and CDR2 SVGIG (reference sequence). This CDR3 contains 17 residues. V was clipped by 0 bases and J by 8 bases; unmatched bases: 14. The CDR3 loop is CAWSVRGGRSRTGELFF. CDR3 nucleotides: TGTGCCTGGAGTGTACGCGGGGGGAGAAGTAGGACGGGGGAGCTGTTTTTT.

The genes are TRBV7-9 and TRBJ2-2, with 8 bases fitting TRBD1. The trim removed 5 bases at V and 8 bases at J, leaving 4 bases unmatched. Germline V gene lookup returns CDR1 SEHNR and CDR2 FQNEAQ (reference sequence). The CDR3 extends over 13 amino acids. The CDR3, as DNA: TGTGCCAGCAGCCAGGGGGCGCCTGGGGAGCTGTTTTTT. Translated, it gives CASSQGAPGELFF. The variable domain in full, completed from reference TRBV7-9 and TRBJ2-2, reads DTGVSQNPRHKITKRGQNVTFRCDPISEHNRLYWYRQTLGQGPEFLTYFQNEAQLEKSRLLSDRFSAERPKGSFSTLEIQRTEQGDSAMYLCASSQGAPGELFFGEGSRLTVL.

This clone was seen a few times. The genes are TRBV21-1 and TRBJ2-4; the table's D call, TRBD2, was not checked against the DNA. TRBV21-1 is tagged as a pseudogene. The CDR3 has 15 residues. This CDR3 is CATYGGVLAKNIQYF. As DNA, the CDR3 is TGTGCCACCTACGGGGGGGTTTTAGCCAAAAACATTCAGTACTTC.

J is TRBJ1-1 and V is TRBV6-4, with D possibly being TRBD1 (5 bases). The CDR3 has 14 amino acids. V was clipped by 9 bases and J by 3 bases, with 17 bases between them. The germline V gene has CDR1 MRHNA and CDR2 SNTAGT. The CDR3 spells CARINRSRHTEAFF. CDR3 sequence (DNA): TGTGCCAGGATTAACAGGAGTCGGCACACTGAAGCTTTCTTT.

CDR3 sequence reads: CASSPRGTDFLEAFF. The CDR3 DNA reads TGCGCCAGCAGCCCAAGGGGAACGGATTTCCTTGAAGCTTTCTTT. The rearrangement joins TRBV4-1 to TRBJ1-1; possibly TRBD1 for D (5 bases). Trimming removed 4 bases at V and 7 bases at J, with 19 bases between. This CDR3 is 15 amino acids long. Germline lookup yields CDR1 MGHRA and CDR2 YSYEKL.

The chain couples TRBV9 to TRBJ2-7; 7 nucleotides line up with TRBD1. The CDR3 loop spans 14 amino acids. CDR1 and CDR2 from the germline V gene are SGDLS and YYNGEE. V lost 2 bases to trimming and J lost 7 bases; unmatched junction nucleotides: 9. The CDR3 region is CASSVGTASVEQYF. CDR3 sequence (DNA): TGTGCCAGCAGCGTCGGGACAGCCTCCGTGGAGCAGTACTTC.

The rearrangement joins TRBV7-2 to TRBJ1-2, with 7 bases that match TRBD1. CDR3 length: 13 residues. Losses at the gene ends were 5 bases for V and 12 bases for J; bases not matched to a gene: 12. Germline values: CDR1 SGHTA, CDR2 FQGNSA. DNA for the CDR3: TGTGCCAGCAGCGCGACAGGGAGTTCTTTACACACCTTC. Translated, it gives CASSATGSSLHTF.

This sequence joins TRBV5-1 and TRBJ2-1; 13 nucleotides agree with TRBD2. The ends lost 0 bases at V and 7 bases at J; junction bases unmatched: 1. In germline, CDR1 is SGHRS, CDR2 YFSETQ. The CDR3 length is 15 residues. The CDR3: CASSLETSGRNEQFF. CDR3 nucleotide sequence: TGCGCCAGCAGCTTGGAGACTAGCGGGAGGAATGAGCAGTTCTTC. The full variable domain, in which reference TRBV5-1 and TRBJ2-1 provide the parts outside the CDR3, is KAGVTQTPRYLIKTRGQQVTLSCSPISGHRSVSWYQQTPGQGLQFLFEYFSETQRNKGNFPGRFSGRQFSNSRSEMNVSTLELGDSALYLCASSLETSGRNEQFFGPGTRLTVL.

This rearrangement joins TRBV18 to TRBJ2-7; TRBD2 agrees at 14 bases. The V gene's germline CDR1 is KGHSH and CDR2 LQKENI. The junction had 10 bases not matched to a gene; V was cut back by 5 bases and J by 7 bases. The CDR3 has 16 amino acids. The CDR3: CASSSAKGLAGGEQYF. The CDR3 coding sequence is TGTGCCAGCTCATCCGCCAAAGGACTAGCGGGAGGAGAGCAGTACTTC.

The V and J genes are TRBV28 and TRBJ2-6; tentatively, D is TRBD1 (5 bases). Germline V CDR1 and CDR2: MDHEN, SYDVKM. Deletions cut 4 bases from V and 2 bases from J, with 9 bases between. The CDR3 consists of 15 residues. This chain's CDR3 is CASSSTATGANVLTF. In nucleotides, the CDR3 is TGTGCCAGCAGTTCGACAGCTACTGGGGCCAACGTCCTGACTTTC.

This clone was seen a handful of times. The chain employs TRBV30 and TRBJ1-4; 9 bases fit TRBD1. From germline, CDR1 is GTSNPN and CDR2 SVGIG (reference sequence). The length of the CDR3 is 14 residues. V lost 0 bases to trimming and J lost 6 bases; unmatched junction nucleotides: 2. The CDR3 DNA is TGTGCCTGGAGTGTACAGGGGGCGGATGAAAAACTGTTTTTT. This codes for CAWSVQGADEKLFF.

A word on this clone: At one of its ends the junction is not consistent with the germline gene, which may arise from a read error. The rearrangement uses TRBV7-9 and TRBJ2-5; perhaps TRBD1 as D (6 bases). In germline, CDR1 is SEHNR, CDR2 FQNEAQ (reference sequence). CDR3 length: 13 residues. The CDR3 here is CSSTSQGLETQYF. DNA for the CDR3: TGTTCCAGCACCAGCCAGGGGCTCGAGACCCAGTACTTC.

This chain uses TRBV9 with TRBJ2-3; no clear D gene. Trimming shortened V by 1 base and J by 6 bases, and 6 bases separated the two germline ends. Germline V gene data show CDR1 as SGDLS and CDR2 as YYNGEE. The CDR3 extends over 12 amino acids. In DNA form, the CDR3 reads TGTGCCAGCAGCGTAACCAGGGATACGCAGTATTTT. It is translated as CASSVTRDTQYF.

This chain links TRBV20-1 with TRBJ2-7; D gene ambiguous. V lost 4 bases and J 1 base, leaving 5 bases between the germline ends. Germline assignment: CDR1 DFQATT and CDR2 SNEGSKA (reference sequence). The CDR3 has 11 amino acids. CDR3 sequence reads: CSATRSYEQYF. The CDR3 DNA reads TGCAGTGCTACCCGGTCCTACGAGCAGTACTTC.

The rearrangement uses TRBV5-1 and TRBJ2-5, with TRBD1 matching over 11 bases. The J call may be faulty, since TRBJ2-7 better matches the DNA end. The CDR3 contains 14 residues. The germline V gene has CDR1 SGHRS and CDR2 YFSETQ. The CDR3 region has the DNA TGCGCCAGCAGCGGGGGACAGGGGGCCTACGAGCAGTACTTC. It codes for CASSGGQGAYEQYF.

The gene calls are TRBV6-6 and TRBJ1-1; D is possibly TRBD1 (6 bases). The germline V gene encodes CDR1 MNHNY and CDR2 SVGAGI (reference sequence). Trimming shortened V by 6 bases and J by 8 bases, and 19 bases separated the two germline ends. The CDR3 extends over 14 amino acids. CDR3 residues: CASRNVFGGQEAFF. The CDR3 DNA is TGTGCCAGCAGGAACGTTTTTGGGGGCCAGGAAGCTTTCTTT.

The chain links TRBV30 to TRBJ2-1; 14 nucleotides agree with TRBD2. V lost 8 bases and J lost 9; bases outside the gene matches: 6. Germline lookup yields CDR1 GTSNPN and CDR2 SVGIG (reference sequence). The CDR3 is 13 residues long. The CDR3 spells CARGLAGVGEQFF. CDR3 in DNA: TGTGCCAGGGGACTAGCGGGAGTAGGTGAGCAGTTCTTC.

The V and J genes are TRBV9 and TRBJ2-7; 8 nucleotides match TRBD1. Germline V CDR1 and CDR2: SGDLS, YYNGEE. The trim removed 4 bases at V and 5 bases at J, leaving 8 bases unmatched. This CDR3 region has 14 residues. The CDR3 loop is CASSYLDRGHEQYF. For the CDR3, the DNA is TGTGCCAGCAGCTATCTCGACAGGGGACACGAGCAGTACTTC.

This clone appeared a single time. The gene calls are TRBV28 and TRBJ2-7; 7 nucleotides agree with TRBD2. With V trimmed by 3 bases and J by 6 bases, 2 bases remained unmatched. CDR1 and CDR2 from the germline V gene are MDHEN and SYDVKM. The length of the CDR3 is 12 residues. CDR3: CASSLGRGEQYF. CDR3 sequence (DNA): TGTGCCAGCAGTTTGGGGAGGGGCGAGCAGTACTTC.

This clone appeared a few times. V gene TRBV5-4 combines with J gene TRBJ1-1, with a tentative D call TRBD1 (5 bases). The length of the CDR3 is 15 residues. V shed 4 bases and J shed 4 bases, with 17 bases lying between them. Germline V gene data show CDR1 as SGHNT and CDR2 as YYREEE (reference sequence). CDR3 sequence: CASSLRKRGITEAFF. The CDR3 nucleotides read TGTGCCAGCAGCCTCCGAAAAAGGGGTATCACTGAAGCTTTCTTT.